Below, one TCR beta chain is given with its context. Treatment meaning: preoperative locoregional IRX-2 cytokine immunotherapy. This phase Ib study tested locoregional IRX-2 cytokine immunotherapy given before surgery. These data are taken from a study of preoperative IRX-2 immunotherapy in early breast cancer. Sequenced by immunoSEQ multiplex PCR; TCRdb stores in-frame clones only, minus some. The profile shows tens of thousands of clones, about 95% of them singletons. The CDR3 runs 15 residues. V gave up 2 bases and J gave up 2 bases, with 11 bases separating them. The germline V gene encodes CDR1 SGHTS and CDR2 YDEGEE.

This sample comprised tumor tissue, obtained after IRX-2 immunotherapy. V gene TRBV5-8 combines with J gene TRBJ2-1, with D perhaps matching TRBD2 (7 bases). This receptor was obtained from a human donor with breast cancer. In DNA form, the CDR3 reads TGTGCCAGCAGCTTTCGGGGGGCTGCCTACAATGAGCAGTTCTTC. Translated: CASSFRGAAYNEQFF.